Shown below are 10 T cell receptor beta chains from a single sample sequenced in a study of control samples from healthy donors and cancer patients. Using immunoSEQ multiplex PCR, the repertoire was profiled, and TCRdb retains in-frame clones only, with some absent. The sample has around 43,000 clones, 90% to 95% seen once. Material: blood. These receptors originate from a woman aged 50 to 60 in good health.

The chain employs TRBV18 and TRBJ1-4; D not certain. Trimming left V 4 bases short and J 8 bases short, with 20 bases between. The CDR3 covers 16 residues. Germline CDR1 and CDR2: KGHSH and LQKENI. The CDR3 region has the DNA TGTGCCAGCTCACTAGACCGCCCCTCAGTTGGAGAAAAACTGTTTTTT. Residues: CASSLDRPSVGEKLFF.

The chain uses TRBV9 and TRBJ2-7; no clear D gene. The germline V and J ends were trimmed by 0 bases and 6 bases, with 10 bases remaining between them. The CDR3 is 13 residues long. Germline assignment: CDR1 SGDLS and CDR2 YYNGEE. The CDR3 DNA reads as TGTGCCAGCAGCGTAGCTCCCTCTGCCGAGCAGTACTTC. It encodes CASSVAPSAEQYF.

This chain links TRBV9 with TRBJ1-2; D call uncertain. The V gene lost 0 bases and the J gene lost 4 bases, with 13 bases spanning the gap. Germline CDR1 and CDR2: SGDLS and YYNGEE. The CDR3 covers 15 residues. CDR3 sequence: CASSVGQLATYGYTF. As DNA, the CDR3 is TGTGCCAGCAGCGTAGGACAACTGGCGACCTATGGCTACACCTTC.

This chain uses TRBV10-2 with TRBJ1-4; D might be TRBD1 (6 bases). V was pared by 8 bases and J by 7 bases, with 14 bases between. Germline CDR1 and CDR2: WSHSY and SAAADI. The CDR3 is made up of 13 amino acids. The DNA of the CDR3 is TGCGCCAGCGGCAGGGGCCGGGGTGAAAAACTGTTTTTT. It encodes CASGRGRGEKLFF.

The CDR3 DNA sequence: TGCAGTGCTAGTAGACAGCGGGAAACCGGGGAGCTGTTTTTT. Protein product: CSASRQRETGELFF. The chain carries TRBV20-1 and TRBJ2-2; TRBD2 matches at 7 bases. V was pared by 3 bases and J by 5 bases, with 6 bases of the junction left unmatched. Germline assignment: CDR1 DFQATT and CDR2 SNEGSKA (reference sequence). CDR3 length: 14 residues.

The chain employs TRBV11-3 and TRBJ2-3; D gene uncertain. Germline values: CDR1 SGHNT, CDR2 YENEEA. This CDR3 region has 12 residues. V was trimmed by 4 bases and J by 4 bases, leaving 6 bases between them. The CDR3 protein is CASSSWADTQYF. The CDR3 DNA reads TGTGCCAGCAGCTCGTGGGCAGATACGCAGTATTTT.

The genes are TRBV5-1 and TRBJ2-5, with D perhaps matching TRBD2 (6 bases). V was shortened by 3 bases and J by 5 bases, with 20 bases between the two germline ends. The CDR3 is 16 residues long. Germline V gene lookup returns CDR1 SGHRS and CDR2 YFSETQ. CDR3: CASSSGENVGRETQYF. The CDR3, as DNA: TGCGCCAGCAGCTCGGGGGAGAACGTCGGACGGGAGACCCAGTACTTC.

The rearrangement uses TRBV10-1 and TRBJ1-1, with 7 positions matching TRBD1. CDR1 WNHNN and CDR2 SYGVQD come from the germline V gene (reference sequence). J lost 2 bases, V lost 0 bases, and 24 bases had no gene match. The CDR3 sequence is 22 residues long. The CDR3 sequence: CASSESGVRGTDLTIANTEAFF. In nucleotides, the CDR3 is TGCGCCAGCAGTGAGTCAGGGGTAAGAGGGACAGACTTAACCATAGCCAACACTGAAGCTTTCTTT.

The chain uses TRBV2 and TRBJ1-1; 8 bases align to TRBD1. This CDR3 comprises 13 residues. Losses at the gene ends were 6 bases for V and 5 bases for J; bases not matched to a gene: 5. CDR1 is SNHLY and CDR2 is FYNNEI in the germline V gene. CDR3 nucleotides: TGTGCCAGCAGACTGGGACAGGAGACTGAAGCTTTCTTT. The encoded protein is CASRLGQETEAFF.

The rearrangement links TRBV6-5 to TRBJ1-1; D is unclear. V lost 1 base and J 2 bases, leaving 5 bases between the germline ends. The length of the CDR3 is 13 residues. From germline, CDR1 is MNHEY and CDR2 SVGAGI. CDR3: CASSYLANTEAFF. In DNA, the CDR3 is TGTGCCAGCAGTTACTTGGCCAACACTGAAGCTTTCTTT.